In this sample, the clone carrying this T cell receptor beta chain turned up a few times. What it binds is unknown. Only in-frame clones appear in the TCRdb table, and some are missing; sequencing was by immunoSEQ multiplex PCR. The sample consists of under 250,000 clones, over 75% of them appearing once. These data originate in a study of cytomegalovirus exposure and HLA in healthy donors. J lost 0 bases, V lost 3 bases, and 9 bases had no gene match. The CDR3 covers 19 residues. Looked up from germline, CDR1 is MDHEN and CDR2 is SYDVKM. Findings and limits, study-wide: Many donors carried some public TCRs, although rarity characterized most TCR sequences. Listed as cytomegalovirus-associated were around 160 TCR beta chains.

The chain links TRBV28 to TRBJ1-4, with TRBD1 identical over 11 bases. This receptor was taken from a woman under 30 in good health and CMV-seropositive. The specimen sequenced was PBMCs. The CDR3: CASSFPYGQGAATNEKLFF. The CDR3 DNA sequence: TGTGCCAGCAGTTTTCCTTACGGACAGGGGGCGGCAACTAATGAAAAACTGTTTTTT.